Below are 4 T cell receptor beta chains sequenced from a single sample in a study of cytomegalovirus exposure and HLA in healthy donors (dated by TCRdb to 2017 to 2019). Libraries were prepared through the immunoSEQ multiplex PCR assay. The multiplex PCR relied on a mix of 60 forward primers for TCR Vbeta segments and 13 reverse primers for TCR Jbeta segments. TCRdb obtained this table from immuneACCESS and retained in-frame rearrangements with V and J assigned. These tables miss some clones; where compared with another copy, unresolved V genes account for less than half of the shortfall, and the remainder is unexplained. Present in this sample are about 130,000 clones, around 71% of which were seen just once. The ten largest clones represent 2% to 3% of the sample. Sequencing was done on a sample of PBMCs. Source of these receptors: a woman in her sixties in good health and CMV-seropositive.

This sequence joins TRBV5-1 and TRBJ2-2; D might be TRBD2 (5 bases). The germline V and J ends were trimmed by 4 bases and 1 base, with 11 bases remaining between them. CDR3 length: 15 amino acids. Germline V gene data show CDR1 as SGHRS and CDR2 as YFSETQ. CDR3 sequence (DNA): TGCGCCAGCAGCCTTGGTGGGAGGAACACCGGGGAGCTGTTTTTT. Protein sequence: CASSLGGRNTGELFF.

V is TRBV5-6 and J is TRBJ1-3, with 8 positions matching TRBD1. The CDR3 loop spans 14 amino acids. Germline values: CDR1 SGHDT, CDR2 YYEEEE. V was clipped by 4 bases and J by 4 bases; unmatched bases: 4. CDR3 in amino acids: CASSRRDRGNTIYF. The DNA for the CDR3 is TGTGCCAGCAGCCGCCGGGACAGGGGAAACACCATATATTTT.

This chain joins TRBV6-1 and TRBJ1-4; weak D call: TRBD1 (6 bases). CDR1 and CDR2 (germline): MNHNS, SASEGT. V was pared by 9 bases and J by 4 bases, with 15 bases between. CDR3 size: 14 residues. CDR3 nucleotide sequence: TGTGCCAGTCACGAGGGGGGGAATAATGAAAAACTGTTTTTT. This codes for CASHEGGNNEKLFF.

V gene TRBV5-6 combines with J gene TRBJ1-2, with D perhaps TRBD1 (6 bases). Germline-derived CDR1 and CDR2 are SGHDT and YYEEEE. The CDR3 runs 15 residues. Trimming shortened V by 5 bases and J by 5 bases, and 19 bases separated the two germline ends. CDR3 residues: CASRSDSFILYGYTF. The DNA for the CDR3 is TGTGCCAGCAGATCGGACAGCTTTATTCTTTATGGCTACACCTTC.